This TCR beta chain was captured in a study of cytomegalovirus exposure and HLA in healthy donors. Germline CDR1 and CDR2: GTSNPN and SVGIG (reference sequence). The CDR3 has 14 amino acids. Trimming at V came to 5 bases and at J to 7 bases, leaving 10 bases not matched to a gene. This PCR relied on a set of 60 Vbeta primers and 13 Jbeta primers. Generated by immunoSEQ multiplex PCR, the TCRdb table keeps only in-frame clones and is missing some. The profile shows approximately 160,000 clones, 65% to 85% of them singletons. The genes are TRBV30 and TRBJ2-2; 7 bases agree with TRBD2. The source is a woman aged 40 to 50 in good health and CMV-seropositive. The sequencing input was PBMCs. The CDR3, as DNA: TGTGCCTGGGCCGGGACTACAAAGGGCGGGGAGCTGTTTTTT. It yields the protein CAWAGTTKGGELFF.